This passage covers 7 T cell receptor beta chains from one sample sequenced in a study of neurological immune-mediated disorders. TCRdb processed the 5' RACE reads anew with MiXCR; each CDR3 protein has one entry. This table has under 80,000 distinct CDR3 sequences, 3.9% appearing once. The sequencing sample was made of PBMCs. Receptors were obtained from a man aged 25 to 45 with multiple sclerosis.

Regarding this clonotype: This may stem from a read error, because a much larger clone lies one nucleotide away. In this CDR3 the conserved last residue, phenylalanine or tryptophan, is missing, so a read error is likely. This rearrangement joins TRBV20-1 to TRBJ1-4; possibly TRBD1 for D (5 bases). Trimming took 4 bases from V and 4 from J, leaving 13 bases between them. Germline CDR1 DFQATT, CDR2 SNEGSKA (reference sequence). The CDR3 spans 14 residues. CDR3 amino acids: CSAISGVRNEKLFI. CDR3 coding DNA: TGCAGTGCTATATCGGGGGTTCGTAATGAAAAACTGTTTATT.

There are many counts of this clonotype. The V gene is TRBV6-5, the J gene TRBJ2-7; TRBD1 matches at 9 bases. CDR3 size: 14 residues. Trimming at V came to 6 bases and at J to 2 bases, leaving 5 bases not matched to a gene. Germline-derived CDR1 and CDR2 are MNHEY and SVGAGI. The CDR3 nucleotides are TGTGCCAGCAGATGGGGACAGGGCCCCTACGAGCAGTACTTC. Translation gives CASRWGQGPYEQYF.

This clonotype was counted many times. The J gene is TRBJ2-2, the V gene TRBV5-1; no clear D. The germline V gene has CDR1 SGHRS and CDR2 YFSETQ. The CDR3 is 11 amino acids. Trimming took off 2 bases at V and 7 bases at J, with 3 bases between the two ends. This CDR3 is CASSFDGELFF. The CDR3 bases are TGCGCCAGCAGCTTCGACGGGGAGCTGTTTTTT.

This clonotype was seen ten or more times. The CDR3 loop reads CASSLSLARTQYF. CDR3 coding DNA: TGCGCCAGCAGCTTGTCGCTAGCGAGGACCCAGTACTTC. The chain uses TRBV5-1 and TRBJ2-5; tentatively, D is TRBD2 (6 bases). The CDR3 has 13 amino acids. The V end lost 1 base, the J end lost 7 bases, and 11 bases lay between the germline ends. Per the germline V gene, CDR1 is SGHRS and CDR2 is YFSETQ. Supplemented by reference TRBV5-1 and TRBJ2-5, the full variable domain reads KAGVTQTPRYLIKTRGQQVTLSCSPISGHRSVSWYQQTPGQGLQFLFEYFSETQRNKGNFPGRFSGRQFSNSRSEMNVSTLELGDSALYLCASSLSLARTQYFGPGTRLLVL.

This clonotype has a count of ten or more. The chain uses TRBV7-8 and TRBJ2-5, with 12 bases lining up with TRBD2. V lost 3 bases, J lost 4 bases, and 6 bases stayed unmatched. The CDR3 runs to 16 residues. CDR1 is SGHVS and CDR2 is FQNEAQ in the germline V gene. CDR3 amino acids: CASSFGLAGGSETQYF. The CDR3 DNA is TGTGCCAGCAGCTTCGGGCTAGCGGGGGGGTCAGAGACCCAGTACTTC.

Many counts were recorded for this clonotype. CDR3 DNA: TGTGCCAGCAGTTTCGGGACACCATATCAGCCCCAGCATTTT. Protein: CASSFGTPYQPQHF. The chain links TRBV12-3 or TRBV12-4 to TRBJ1-5; D is possibly TRBD1 (6 bases). V was shortened by 3 bases and J by 5 bases, with 11 bases between the two germline ends. The CDR3 is 14 amino acids.

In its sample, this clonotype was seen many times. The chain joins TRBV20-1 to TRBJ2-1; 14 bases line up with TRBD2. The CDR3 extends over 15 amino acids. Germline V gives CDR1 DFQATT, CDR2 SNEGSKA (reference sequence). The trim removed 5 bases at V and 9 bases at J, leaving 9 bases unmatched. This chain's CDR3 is CSAQIGLAGGFEQFF. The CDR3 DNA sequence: TGCAGTGCTCAGATTGGACTAGCGGGGGGTTTTGAGCAGTTCTTC.